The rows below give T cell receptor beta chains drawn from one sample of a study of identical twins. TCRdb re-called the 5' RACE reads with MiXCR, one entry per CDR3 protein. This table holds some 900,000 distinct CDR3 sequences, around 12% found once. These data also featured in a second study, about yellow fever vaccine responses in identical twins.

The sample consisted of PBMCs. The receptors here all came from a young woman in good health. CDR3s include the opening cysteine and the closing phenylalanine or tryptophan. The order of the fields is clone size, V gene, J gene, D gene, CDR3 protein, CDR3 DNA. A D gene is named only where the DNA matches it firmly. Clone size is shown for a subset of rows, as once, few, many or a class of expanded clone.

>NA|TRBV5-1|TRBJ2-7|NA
CASSLQEAHYEQYF
TGCGCCAGCAGCTTGCAGGAGGCCCACTACGAGCAGTACTTC
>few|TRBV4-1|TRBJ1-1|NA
CASSQAPAATEAFF
TGCGCCAGCAGCCAAGCTCCCGCGGCCACTGAAGCTTTCTTT
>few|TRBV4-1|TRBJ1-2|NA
CASSQDLGGSSYGYTF
TGCGCCAGCAGCCAAGATCTTGGAGGGTCTAGCTATGGCTACACCTTC
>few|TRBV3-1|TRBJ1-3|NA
CASSQGDRGNTIYF
TGTGCCAGCAGCCAAGGGGACCGTGGAAACACCATATATTTT
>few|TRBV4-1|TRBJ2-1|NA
CASSEGASPYNEQFF
TGCGCCAGCAGCGAAGGGGCGTCGCCCTACAATGAGCAGTTCTTC
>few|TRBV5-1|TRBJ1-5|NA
CASSSVCPWSNQPQHF
TGCGCCAGCAGCTCCGTGTGTCCTTGGAGCAATCAGCCCCAGCATTTT
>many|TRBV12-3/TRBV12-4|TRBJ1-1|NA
CASSSARGFAEAFF
TGTGCCAGCAGTTCGGCCAGGGGTTTCGCTGAAGCTTTCTTT
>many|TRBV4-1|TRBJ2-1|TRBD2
CASSQDLRASGYNEQFF
TGCGCCAGCAGCCAAGATCTTAGGGCTAGCGGATACAATGAGCAGTTCTTC
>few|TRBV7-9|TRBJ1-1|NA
CASSLATTGSNTEAFF
TGTGCCAGCAGCTTAGCCACAACAGGGTCGAACACTGAAGCTTTCTTT
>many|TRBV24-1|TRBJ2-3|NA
CATSQPSTDTQYF
TGTGCCACCTCACAGCCTAGCACAGATACGCAGTATTTT
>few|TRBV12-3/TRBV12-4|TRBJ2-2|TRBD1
CASSRGQGGNTGELFF
TGTGCCAGCAGCCGAGGACAGGGTGGTAACACCGGGGAGCTGTTTTTT
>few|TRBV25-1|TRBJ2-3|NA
CASSENRAGWQYF
TGTGCCAGCAGTGAGAACCGGGCAGGGTGGCAGTATTTT
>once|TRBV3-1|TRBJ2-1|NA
CASSPTWGVSRNEQFF
TGTGCCAGCAGCCCCACCTGGGGGGTCTCTCGAAATGAGCAGTTCTTC
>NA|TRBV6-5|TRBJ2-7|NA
CASSYSSSGTSYEQYF
TGTGCCAGCAGTTACTCGTCTTCCGGGACCTCCTACGAGCAGTACTTC